The 25 T cell receptor beta chains listed next were all sequenced from one sample in a study of cytotoxic CD8 clonotypes in ibrutinib-treated CLL. Some clones are missing from TCRdb's copy, which holds only in-frame ones; the method was immunoSEQ multiplex PCR. Of approximately 84,000 clones listed, around 83% are singletons. The material sequenced was PBMCs, taken before ibrutinib treatment. These receptor sequences come from a human donor with chronic lymphocytic leukemia.

This rearrangement joins TRBV5-6 to TRBJ1-2; 8 bases fit TRBD1. Looked up from germline, CDR1 is SGHDT and CDR2 is YYEEEE. CDR3 size: 16 residues. The junction had 11 bases not matched to a gene; V was cut back by 3 bases and J by 4 bases. For the CDR3, the DNA is TGTGCCAGCAGCTCAATCAACAGGGGGATATCCTATGGCTACACCTTC. Translating it yields CASSSINRGISYGYTF. The full variable domain, completed using reference TRBV5-6 and TRBJ1-2, is DAGVTQSPTHLIKTRGQQVTLRCSPKSGHDTVSWYQQALGQGPQFIFQYYEEEERQRGNFPDRFSGHQFPNYSSELNVNALLLGDSALYLCASSSINRGISYGYTFGSGTRLTVV.

The J gene is TRBJ2-7, the V gene TRBV5-1; D might be TRBD2 (6 bases). Germline V CDR1 and CDR2: SGHRS, YFSETQ. Trimming stripped 0 bases from V and 0 bases from J, with 16 bases between. This CDR3 is 17 amino acids long. This CDR3 reads CASSLEGGRASSYEQYF. The CDR3 coding sequence is TGCGCCAGCAGCTTGGAGGGAGGACGGGCAAGCTCCTACGAGCAGTACTTC.

The chain couples TRBV9 to TRBJ2-3; 7 positions agree with TRBD2. The germline gives CDR1 SGDLS, CDR2 YYNGEE. Trimming cost V 3 bases and J 1 base; bases outside gene matches: 11. The CDR3 sequence is 17 residues long. In DNA, the CDR3 is TGTGCCAGCAGCGCATCCTTTAGCGGGCGGGGCACAGATACGCAGTATTTT. It is translated as CASSASFSGRGTDTQYF.

The table lists this clone with a count of one. This rearrangement joins TRBV4-1 to TRBJ2-7; 7 bases line up with TRBD1. The CDR3 contains 14 residues. Germline lookup yields CDR1 MGHRA and CDR2 YSYEKL. Trimming at V came to 4 bases and at J to 2 bases, leaving 5 bases not matched to a gene. CDR3 coding DNA: TGCGCCAGCAGCCCCCGGGACAGACCCTACGAGCAGTACTTC. Translated: CASSPRDRPYEQYF.

The chain carries TRBV10-3 and TRBJ2-7; D is ambiguous. The CDR3 loop spans 13 amino acids. The V gene's germline CDR1 is ENHRY and CDR2 SYGVKD. V was pared by 4 bases and J by 6 bases, with 13 bases between. The CDR3 nucleotides read TGTGCCATCAGTGGGTATGCAGTTGGCGAGCAGTACTTC. Protein product: CAISGYAVGEQYF.

The chain joins TRBV28 to TRBJ1-1; D may be TRBD1 (5 bases). The V gene lost 3 bases and the J gene lost 5 bases, with 19 bases spanning the gap. The germline CDR1 and CDR2 sequences are MDHEN and SYDVKM. There are 16 residues in the CDR3. The CDR3 sequence is CASSLQGGYGVTEAFF. The CDR3 DNA sequence: TGTGCCAGCAGTTTGCAGGGAGGTTATGGCGTAACTGAAGCTTTCTTT. The whole variable domain, remainder taken from reference TRBV28 and TRBJ1-1, is DVKVTQSSRYLVKRTGEKVFLECVQDMDHENMFWYRQDPGLGLRLIYFSYDVKMKEKGDIPEGYSVSREKKERFSLILESASTNQTSMYLCASSLQGGYGVTEAFFGQGTRLTVV.

This rearrangement joins TRBV7-9 to TRBJ2-1, with 7 bases aligning to TRBD2. There are 16 residues in the CDR3. The germline gives CDR1 SEHNR, CDR2 FQNEAQ (reference sequence). J lost 5 bases, V lost 1 base, and 8 bases had no gene match. The CDR3 spells CASSLEMGLPDNEQFF. For the CDR3, the DNA is TGTGCCAGCAGCTTAGAAATGGGACTACCAGACAATGAGCAGTTCTTC.

The chain uses TRBV2 and TRBJ2-7; 7 nucleotides agree with TRBD1. With V trimmed by 8 bases and J by 5 bases, 6 bases remained unmatched. The CDR3 spans 12 residues. Per the germline V gene, CDR1 is SNHLY and CDR2 is FYNNEI. The CDR3 is CASPRQGNEQYF. The CDR3 bases are TGTGCCAGCCCAAGACAGGGCAACGAGCAGTACTTC.

CDR3: CASRSEGQSNEPQHF. The CDR3 nucleotides are TGTGCCAGCAGAAGCGAGGGACAGTCTAACGAGCCCCAGCATTTT. V is TRBV6-1 and J is TRBJ1-5, with 7 bases matching TRBD1. This CDR3 has 15 residues. J gave up 8 bases and V 6 bases, and 13 bases lay outside the gene matches. From germline, CDR1 is MNHNS and CDR2 SASEGT.

This chain links TRBV5-1 with TRBJ2-3; TRBD1 might be the D (5 bases). Germline V CDR1 and CDR2: SGHRS, YFSETQ. This CDR3 comprises 15 residues. Trimming stripped 4 bases from V and 5 bases from J, with 17 bases between. CDR3 amino acids: CASSPWQGSVDTQYF. CDR3 sequence (DNA): TGCGCCAGCAGCCCCTGGCAGGGTTCTGTAGATACGCAGTATTTT.

A few counts support this clone. The chain employs TRBV28 and TRBJ1-2; D is unclear. Trimming stripped 5 bases from V and 0 bases from J, with 13 bases between. The length of the CDR3 is 15 residues. Germline V gene data show CDR1 as MDHEN and CDR2 as SYDVKM. CDR3 loop: CASSQYSTANYGYTF. The CDR3 bases are TGTGCCAGCAGTCAATACTCGACGGCTAACTATGGCTACACCTTC.

This clone was seen a few times. The V and J genes are TRBV6-5 and TRBJ1-2; D is uncertain. The CDR3 runs to 13 residues. Germline V lookup: CDR1 MNHEY, CDR2 SVGAGI. The ends were cut back, 2 bases at V and 8 bases at J, with 12 bases in the middle. The CDR3 is CASSYVPEGGYTF. CDR3 nucleotides: TGTGCCAGCAGTTACGTACCGGAAGGGGGCTACACCTTC.

This clone was seen more than once but under ten times. V usage is TRBV10-3 and J usage is TRBJ1-1; D is ambiguous. Trimming shortened V by 10 bases and J by 5 bases, and 11 bases separated the two germline ends. The CDR3 runs 11 residues. Looked up from germline, CDR1 is ENHRY and CDR2 is SYGVKD. CDR3 DNA: TGTGCCACGGGTCTACGGACTGAAGCTTTCTTT. This codes for CATGLRTEAFF.

The chain joins TRBV11-3 to TRBJ2-2; no reliable D call. The CDR3 loop spans 14 amino acids. Germline V gene sequence: CDR1 SGHNT, CDR2 YENEEA. Trimming shortened V by 6 bases and J by 5 bases, and 13 bases separated the two germline ends. The CDR3, as DNA: TGTGCCAGCAGGGCAACCCTAGGGACCGGGGAGCTGTTTTTT. It is translated as CASRATLGTGELFF.

The gene calls are TRBV27 and TRBJ1-4; D is uncertain. From germline, CDR1 is MNHEY and CDR2 SMNVEV (reference sequence). V shed 2 bases and J shed 8 bases, with 6 bases lying between them. This CDR3 comprises 12 residues. CDR3 sequence: CASSLVGEKLFF. Written as DNA, the CDR3 is TGTGCCAGCAGTTTAGTTGGAGAAAAACTGTTTTTT.

The chain employs TRBV4-1 and TRBJ2-1; 12 bases fit TRBD1. The ends lost 4 bases at V and 2 bases at J; junction bases unmatched: 6. Germline V CDR1 and CDR2: MGHRA, YSYEKL. The CDR3 extends over 17 amino acids. Here the CDR3 DNA reads TGCGCCAGCAGCCTTGCCGGGACAGGGGGCGCCTACAATGAGCAGTTCTTC. It specifies CASSLAGTGGAYNEQFF.

The chain joins TRBV2 to TRBJ2-2; 8 bases map to TRBD1. CDR3 length equals 15 residues. Unmatched junction bases numbered 3, after V lost 6 bases and J lost 0 bases. The germline V gene has CDR1 SNHLY and CDR2 FYNNEI. The CDR3 is CASRRTGTNTGELFF. The CDR3 coding sequence is TGTGCCAGCAGGCGGACAGGGACGAACACCGGGGAGCTGTTTTTT.

The chain uses TRBV5-6 and TRBJ2-1; D gene unclear. The V and J ends lost 0 bases and 4 bases respectively, with 5 bases between them. The CDR3 covers 13 residues. Germline loops: CDR1 SGHDT, CDR2 YYEEEE. The CDR3, as DNA: TGTGCCAGCAGCTTGGATCTGTACAATGAGCAGTTCTTC. Protein: CASSLDLYNEQFF.

V gene TRBV27 combines with J gene TRBJ2-7, with TRBD1 matching over 9 bases. The CDR3 consists of 15 residues. J lost 3 bases, V lost 6 bases, and 9 bases had no gene match. CDR1 is MNHEY, CDR2 SMNVEV, per germline (reference sequence). The CDR3 DNA reads TGTGCCAGCAGGAATCCCGCGACAGGGGGCTACGAGCAGTACTTC. Encoded protein: CASRNPATGGYEQYF.

The chain recombines TRBV7-2 with TRBJ2-1; D gene ambiguous. CDR1 SGHTA and CDR2 FQGNSA come from the germline V gene. Trimming pared 1 base from V and 7 bases from J, leaving 8 bases between. The CDR3 is 13 amino acids. CDR3 residues: CASSLDLGNEQFF. The CDR3 DNA reads as TGTGCCAGCAGCTTAGATTTGGGGAATGAGCAGTTCTTC.

This clone was picked up one time. The chain employs TRBV2 and TRBJ2-7, with TRBD2 matching 10 bases. CDR1 and CDR2 (germline): SNHLY, FYNNEI. Trimming removed 2 bases from V and 0 bases from J; junction bases left unmatched: 13. The CDR3 spans 19 residues. CDR3 DNA sequence: TGTGCCAGCAGTGAAACCCCTCGGCTAGCGGGAGCCCTCTCCTACGAGCAGTACTTC. Residues: CASSETPRLAGALSYEQYF.

This clone was seen just once. This rearrangement joins TRBV2 to TRBJ2-5, with 9 bases identical to TRBD2. This CDR3 comprises 15 residues. Trimming removed 6 bases from V and 5 bases from J; junction bases left unmatched: 10. Germline CDR1 and CDR2: SNHLY and FYNNEI. The CDR3 is CASRRLAERSETQYF. For the CDR3, the DNA is TGTGCCAGCAGGAGACTAGCGGAGAGGTCGGAGACCCAGTACTTC.

This rearrangement joins TRBV6-5 to TRBJ1-1; D is uncertain. From germline, CDR1 is MNHEY and CDR2 SVGAGI. The V end was cut by 3 bases, the J end by 0 bases, with 8 bases between. CDR3 length equals 14 residues. Written as DNA, the CDR3 is TGTGCCAGCAGTTATACGAACATGAACACTGAAGCTTTCTTT. It yields the protein CASSYTNMNTEAFF.

V gene TRBV7-8 combines with J gene TRBJ2-7, with unresolved D. With 2 bases removed from V and 9 bases from J, the gap between germline ends came to 17 bases. This CDR3 contains 14 residues. Germline CDR1 SGHVS, CDR2 FQNEAQ. CDR3 sequence reads: CASSLPGLKIRQYF. CDR3 DNA sequence: TGTGCCAGCAGCTTACCAGGTCTTAAGATTCGGCAGTACTTC.

V and J are TRBV2 and TRBJ2-7, with 7 positions matching TRBD2. V lost 8 bases and J lost 6; bases outside the gene matches: 10. The CDR3 has 13 amino acids. CDR1 is SNHLY and CDR2 is FYNNEI in the germline V gene. As DNA, the CDR3 is TGTGCCAGCTCCTCGCTAGCGGCCCGCGAGCAGTACTTC. This gives the protein CASSSLAAREQYF.